Listed here are 5 T cell receptor beta chains from one sample, sequenced in a study of PD-L1 blockade in urothelial cancer listed by TCRdb under 2017. Library prep was done by the immunoSEQ multiplex PCR assay. TCRdb provides this immuneACCESS table in a form limited to in-frame rearrangements. Some clones are lacking; in checked studies, under half of them reflect an unresolved V gene, and why the rest are absent is not known. This sample has tens of thousands of clones in its table, and around 85% of those were observed once. The ten largest clones represent approximately 14% of the sample. This sample's time point label indicates: pretreatment peripheral blood. This specimen was PBMCs, taken around atezolizumab (anti-PD-L1) treatment. The receptors were gathered from an elderly man with urothelial cancer.

The chain employs TRBV5-1 and TRBJ1-5; D remains unclear. Germline CDR1 SGHRS, CDR2 YFSETQ. V lost 0 bases, J lost 2 bases, and 9 bases lay in between. The CDR3 totals 15 residues. DNA of the CDR3: TGCGCCAGCAGCTTGGGAGGGTTTGGCAATCAGCCCCAGCATTTT. It yields the protein CASSLGGFGNQPQHF.

V gene TRBV19 combines with J gene TRBJ2-7, with 12 bases fitting TRBD1. The length of the CDR3 is 14 residues. Per the germline V gene, CDR1 is LNHDA and CDR2 is SQIVND (reference sequence). J lost 7 bases, V lost 5 bases, and 6 bases had no gene match. The CDR3 DNA is TGTGCCAGTAGTCTGGGACAGGGGGCTTGGGAGCAGTACTTC. Amino acid sequence: CASSLGQGAWEQYF.

V is TRBV25-1 and J is TRBJ1-4; 7 nucleotides agree with TRBD1. CDR1 MGHDK and CDR2 SYGVNS come from the germline V gene. This CDR3 spans 15 amino acids. V was pared by 8 bases and J by 6 bases, with 12 bases of the junction left unmatched. This CDR3 is CASGQRQGSYEKLFF. The CDR3 DNA follows: TGTGCCAGCGGCCAGCGACAGGGCAGTTATGAAAAACTGTTTTTT.

The chain joins TRBV27 to TRBJ2-7; 7 nucleotides align to TRBD1. CDR1 is MNHEY, CDR2 SMNVEV, per germline (reference sequence). With V trimmed by 6 bases and J by 3 bases, 2 bases remained unmatched. The CDR3 runs to 12 residues. The CDR3 nucleotides read TGTGCCAGCAGCCGACAGGGCTACGAGCAGTACTTC. This encodes CASSRQGYEQYF.

This chain links TRBV7-2 with TRBJ2-3, with 8 positions matching TRBD2. This CDR3 is built from 14 residues. The junction had 3 bases not matched to a gene; V was cut back by 1 base and J by 6 bases. CDR1 is SGHTA and CDR2 is FQGNSA in the germline V gene. In DNA, the CDR3 is TGTGCCAGCAGCTTAGACGGGAGGGGGGATACGCAGTATTTT. Amino acid sequence: CASSLDGRGDTQYF.